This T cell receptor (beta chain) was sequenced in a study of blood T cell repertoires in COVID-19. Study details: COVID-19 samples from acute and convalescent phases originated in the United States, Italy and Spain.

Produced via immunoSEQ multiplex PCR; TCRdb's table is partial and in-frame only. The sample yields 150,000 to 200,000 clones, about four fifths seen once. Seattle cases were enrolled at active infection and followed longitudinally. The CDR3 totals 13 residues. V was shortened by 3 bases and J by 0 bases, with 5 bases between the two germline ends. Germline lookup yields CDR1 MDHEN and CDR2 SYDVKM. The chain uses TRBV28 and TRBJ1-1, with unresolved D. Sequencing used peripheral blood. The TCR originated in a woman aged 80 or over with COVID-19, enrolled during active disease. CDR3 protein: CASSFFVNTEAFF. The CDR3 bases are TGTGCCAGCAGTTTTTTCGTGAACACTGAAGCTTTCTTT.